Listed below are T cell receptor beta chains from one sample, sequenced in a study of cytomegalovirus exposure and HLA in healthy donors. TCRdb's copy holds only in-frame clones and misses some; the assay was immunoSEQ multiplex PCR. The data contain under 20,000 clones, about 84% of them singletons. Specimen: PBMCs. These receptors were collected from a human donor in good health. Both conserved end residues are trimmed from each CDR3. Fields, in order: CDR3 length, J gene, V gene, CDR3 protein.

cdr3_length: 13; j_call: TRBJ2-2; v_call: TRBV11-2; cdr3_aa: ASSLIRTATGELF
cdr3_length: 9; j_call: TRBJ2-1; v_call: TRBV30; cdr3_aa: AWSVAVEQF
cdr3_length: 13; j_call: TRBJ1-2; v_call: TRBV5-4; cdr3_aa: ASSLGYGRGFGYT
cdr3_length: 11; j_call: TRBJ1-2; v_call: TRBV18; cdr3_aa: ASSSLDNYGYT
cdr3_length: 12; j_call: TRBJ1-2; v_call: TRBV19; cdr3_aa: ASSTRTGGDGYT
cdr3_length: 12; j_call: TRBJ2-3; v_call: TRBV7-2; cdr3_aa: ASSLTGAADTQY
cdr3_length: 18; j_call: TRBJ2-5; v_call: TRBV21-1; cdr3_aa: ASSICLPAPGGQGEETQY
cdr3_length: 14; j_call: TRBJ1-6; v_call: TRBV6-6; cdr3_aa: ASSSTDSDYNSPLH
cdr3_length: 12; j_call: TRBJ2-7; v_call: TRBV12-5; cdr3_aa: ASGLTGGGFEQY
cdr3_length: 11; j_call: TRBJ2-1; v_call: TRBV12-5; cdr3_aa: ASSQNSYNEQF
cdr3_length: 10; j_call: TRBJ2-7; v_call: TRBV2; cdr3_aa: ASSPISHEQY
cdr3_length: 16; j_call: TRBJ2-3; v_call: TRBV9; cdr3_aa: ASSVDTWGRQSTDTQY
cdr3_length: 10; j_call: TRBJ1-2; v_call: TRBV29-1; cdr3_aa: SVEGGSDGYT
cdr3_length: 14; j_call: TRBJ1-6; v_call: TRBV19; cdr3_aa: ASSSLGQGNNSPLH
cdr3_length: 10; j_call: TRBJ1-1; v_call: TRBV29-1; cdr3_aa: SVAGVNTEAF
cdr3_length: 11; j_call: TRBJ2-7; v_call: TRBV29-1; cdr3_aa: SATGQGTYEQY
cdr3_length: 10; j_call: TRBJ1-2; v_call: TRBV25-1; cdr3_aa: ASSTGGDGYT
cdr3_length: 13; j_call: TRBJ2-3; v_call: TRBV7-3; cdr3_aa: ASSQSASGWDTQY
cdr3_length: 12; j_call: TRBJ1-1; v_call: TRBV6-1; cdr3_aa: ASSEGRVNTEAF
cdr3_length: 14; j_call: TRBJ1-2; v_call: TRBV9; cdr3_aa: ASSVKTGKNNYGYT
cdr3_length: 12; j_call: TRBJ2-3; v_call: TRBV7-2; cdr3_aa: ASSLGGGLDTQY
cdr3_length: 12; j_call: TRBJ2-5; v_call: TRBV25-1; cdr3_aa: ASSVQRGQETQY
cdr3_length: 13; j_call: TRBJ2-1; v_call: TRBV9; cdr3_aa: ASSADSGGAIEQF
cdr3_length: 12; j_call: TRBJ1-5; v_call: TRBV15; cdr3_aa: ATSIGADNQPQH
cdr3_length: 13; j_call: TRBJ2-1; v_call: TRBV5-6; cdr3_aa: ASKRQGYPYNEQF
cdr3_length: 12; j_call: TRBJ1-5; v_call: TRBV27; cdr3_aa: ASSPQGSNQPQH
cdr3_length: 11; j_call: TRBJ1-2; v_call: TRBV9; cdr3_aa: ASSGQPLYGYT
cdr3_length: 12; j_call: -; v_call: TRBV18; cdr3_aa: ASFTTGSSYEQY
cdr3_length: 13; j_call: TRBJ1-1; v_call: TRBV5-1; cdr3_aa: ASQPGAPQLTEAF
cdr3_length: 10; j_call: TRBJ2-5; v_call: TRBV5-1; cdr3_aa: ASSRGTAEQY
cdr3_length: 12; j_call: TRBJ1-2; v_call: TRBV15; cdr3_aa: ATSDRGWNYGYT
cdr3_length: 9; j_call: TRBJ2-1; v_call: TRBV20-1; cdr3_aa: SARWTNEQF
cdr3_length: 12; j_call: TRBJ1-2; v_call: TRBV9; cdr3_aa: ASSVAEQPWGYT
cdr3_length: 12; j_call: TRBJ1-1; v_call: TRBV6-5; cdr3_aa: ASSLAREGTEAF
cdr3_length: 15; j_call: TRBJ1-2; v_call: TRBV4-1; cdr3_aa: ASSQESQLGTKNGYT
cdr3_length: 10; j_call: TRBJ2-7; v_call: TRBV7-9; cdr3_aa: ASSSGVKEQY
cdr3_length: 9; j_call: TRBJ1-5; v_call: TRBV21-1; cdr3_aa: ARHSNQPQH
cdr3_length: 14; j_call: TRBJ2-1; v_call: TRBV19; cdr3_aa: ASSLTSGTAYNEQF
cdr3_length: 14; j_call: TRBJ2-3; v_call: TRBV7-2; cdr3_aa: ASSLVRLFLTDTQY
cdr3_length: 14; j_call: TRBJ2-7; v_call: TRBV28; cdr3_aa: ASGATDRGSGSEQY
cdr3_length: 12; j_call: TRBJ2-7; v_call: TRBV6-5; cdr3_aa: ASRLSAGAIEQY
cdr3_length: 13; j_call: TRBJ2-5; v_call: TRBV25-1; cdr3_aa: ASSGVGTSKETQY